The source of this T cell receptor beta chain is a study of molecular identifiers for immune sequencing clone quantification. The V gene lost 1 base and the J gene lost 5 bases, with 9 bases spanning the gap. The germline CDR1 and CDR2 sequences are SGHAT and FQNNGV. The CDR3 has 13 amino acids. Sorted cells numbering 20,000 to 1,000,000, with 10%, 30% or 50% RNA, yielded the naive CD8 libraries. TCRdb re-called the PCR reads through MiXCR, storing one row per CDR3 protein. The table shows a few hundred thousand distinct CDR3 sequences, with under 25% occurring only once. The source is a human donor in good health. Some libraries in this study had Jurkat cell RNA spiked in. The chain combines TRBV11-2 with TRBJ2-7; D is perhaps TRBD2 (5 bases). The sequenced sample was naive CD8+ T cells from blood, with Jurkat cell RNA spiked in. Stated subset: FACS-sorted CD8+CD4-CCR7+CD45RA+ naive T cells. CDR3 in amino acids: CASSLGYGDEQYF. The CDR3 DNA follows: TGTGCCAGCAGCTTAGGATACGGGGACGAGCAGTACTTC.